A single sample gave rise to the 26 T cell receptor beta chains below, sequenced in a study of cytomegalovirus exposure and HLA in healthy donors. PCR amplification relied on 60 Vbeta primers (plus 13 Jbeta primers). The protocol was immunoSEQ multiplex PCR, while the TCRdb copy is restricted to in-frame clones and leaves out a portion. The sample yields about 93,000 clones, just under 80% seen once. Source material: PBMCs. These receptors all stem from a man aged 25-40 years in good health and CMV-seronegative.

The CDR3 DNA reads as TGTGCCAGCAGCCCGGGGACTAGCGGGGAGGATACGCAGTATTTT. This encodes CASSPGTSGEDTQYF. The chain carries TRBV7-3 and TRBJ2-3; 13 nucleotides match TRBD2. This CDR3 is 15 amino acids long. Germline values: CDR1 SGHTA, CDR2 FQGTGA. With 5 bases clipped from V and 6 bases from J, the junction kept 5 bases outside the gene matches.

Written as DNA, the CDR3 is TGTGCCAGCAGCCTCCCCCACTCCTACGAGCAGTACTTC. It specifies CASSLPHSYEQYF. The J gene is TRBJ2-7, the V gene TRBV14, with unresolved D. Germline V CDR1 and CDR2: SGHDN, FVKESK. Trimming shortened V by 4 bases and J by 0 bases, and 7 bases separated the two germline ends. This CDR3 is built from 13 residues.

The V call is TRBV7-9, the J call TRBJ2-7; TRBD1 aligns across 9 bases. CDR1 is SEHNR and CDR2 is FQNEAQ in the germline V gene (reference sequence). This CDR3 region has 14 residues. The J segment lost 3 bases and the V segment lost 3 bases, leaving 3 bases of the junction unmatched. CDR3 amino acids: CASSFLTGGYEQYF. The CDR3 DNA sequence: TGTGCCAGCAGCTTCTTGACAGGGGGCTACGAGCAGTACTTC.

The rearrangement joins TRBV7-2 to TRBJ1-6; 7 bases are shared with TRBD1. Per the germline V gene, CDR1 is SGHTA and CDR2 is FQGNSA. The V and J ends lost 4 bases and 13 bases, in that order; junction bases with no gene match: 7. This CDR3 region has 13 residues. The CDR3 loop is CASSSGGRRPLHF. The CDR3 DNA follows: TGTGCCAGCAGCTCAGGGGGACGGCGCCCCCTCCACTTT.

V and J are TRBV5-1 and TRBJ1-1; TRBD1 aligns across 9 bases. J gave up 4 bases and V 4 bases, and 8 bases lay outside the gene matches. CDR1 SGHRS and CDR2 YFSETQ come from the germline V gene. The CDR3 runs 15 residues. CDR3 in amino acids: CASSGGQGLITEAFF. The CDR3 region has the DNA TGCGCCAGCAGCGGGGGACAGGGTCTTATCACTGAAGCTTTCTTT.

The chain employs TRBV7-9 and TRBJ1-3; D might be TRBD1 (6 bases). Trimming took 4 bases from V and 0 from J, leaving 13 bases between them. The germline gives CDR1 SEHNR, CDR2 FQNEAQ (reference sequence). This CDR3 region has 16 residues. CDR3 coding DNA: TGTGCCAGCAGCTCGAGGGACACTAGCTCTGGAAACACCATATATTTT. This encodes CASSSRDTSSGNTIYF.

As DNA, the CDR3 is TGTGCCAGCAGCTTAGCGCCCCCTACCTACGAGCAGTACTTC. It codes for CASSLAPPTYEQYF. The rearrangement uses TRBV7-9 and TRBJ2-7; D uncertain. Germline V gives CDR1 SEHNR, CDR2 FQNEAQ (reference sequence). The V end lost 0 bases, the J end lost 2 bases, and 8 bases lay between the germline ends. This CDR3 contains 14 residues.

This clone was seen once. J is TRBJ2-6 and V is TRBV5-4; 7 positions match TRBD1. CDR3 length: 16 residues. Unmatched junction bases numbered 5, after V lost 5 bases and J lost 0 bases. From germline, CDR1 is SGHNT and CDR2 YYREEE (reference sequence). CDR3 in DNA: TGTGCCAGCAGGAGGGGACAGAACTCTGGGGCCAACGTCCTGACTTTC. Translation gives CASRRGQNSGANVLTF.

The chain couples TRBV5-1 to TRBJ2-5; TRBD1 aligns across 7 bases. Per germline, CDR1 SGHRS and CDR2 YFSETQ. The CDR3 consists of 14 residues. The V and J ends lost 4 bases and 3 bases, in that order; junction bases with no gene match: 6. CDR3: CASSRDGTEETQYF. The CDR3 DNA reads TGCGCCAGCAGCCGGGACGGGACAGAAGAGACCCAGTACTTC. Based on the CDR3 plus reference TRBV5-1 and TRBJ2-5, the full variable domain is KAGVTQTPRYLIKTRGQQVTLSCSPISGHRSVSWYQQTPGQGLQFLFEYFSETQRNKGNFPGRFSGRQFSNSRSEMNVSTLELGDSALYLCASSRDGTEETQYFGPGTRLLVL.

This sequence joins TRBV7-6 and TRBJ2-1; D is perhaps TRBD1 (5 bases). The germline V gene encodes CDR1 SGHVS and CDR2 FNYEAQ. V was trimmed by 5 bases and J by 5 bases, leaving 13 bases between them. The CDR3 runs 14 residues. DNA for the CDR3: TGTGCCAGCAGCCTAACCACAGGAAACAATGAGCAGTTCTTC. It yields the protein CASSLTTGNNEQFF.

The CDR3 bases are TGTGCCATCAGGATTACAGGGAGCTATGGCTACACCTTC. The encoded protein is CAIRITGSYGYTF. This chain uses TRBV10-3 with TRBJ1-2; the D gene is possibly TRBD1 (6 bases). The V end was cut by 6 bases, the J end by 4 bases, with 12 bases between. Germline V gene lookup returns CDR1 ENHRY and CDR2 SYGVKD. This CDR3 is built from 13 residues.

The table lists this clone with a count of one. CDR3 nucleotide sequence: TGCGCCAGCAGTTTCAGACAGTCAAATGAGCAGTTCTTC. Amino acid sequence: CASSFRQSNEQFF. The rearrangement uses TRBV10-2 and TRBJ2-1, with a weak D call TRBD1 (5 bases). The CDR3 sequence is 13 residues long. Germline V gene sequence: CDR1 WSHSY, CDR2 SAAADI. V gave up 5 bases and J gave up 7 bases, with 12 bases separating them.

J is TRBJ1-1 and V is TRBV25-1, with D hard to call. The germline gives CDR1 MGHDK, CDR2 SYGVNS. The CDR3 length is 13 residues. V lost 5 bases and J 4 bases, leaving 11 bases between the germline ends. CDR3 sequence: CASSPQALTEAFF. The CDR3 DNA reads TGTGCCAGCAGTCCCCAGGCGCTCACTGAAGCTTTCTTT.

V gene TRBV11-3 combines with J gene TRBJ2-2, with a tentative D call TRBD1 (5 bases). Per germline, CDR1 SGHNT and CDR2 YENEEA. V gave up 1 base and J gave up 2 bases, with 8 bases separating them. CDR3 size: 15 residues. The CDR3 here is CASSLGQTNTGELFF. In DNA form, the CDR3 reads TGTGCCAGCAGCTTAGGACAGACCAACACCGGGGAGCTGTTTTTT.

V gene TRBV6-5 combines with J gene TRBJ2-7; a possible D gene is TRBD2 (5 bases). Trimming left V 6 bases short and J 5 bases short, with 8 bases between. Germline V gene data show CDR1 as MNHEY and CDR2 as SVGAGI. This CDR3 has 11 amino acids. The CDR3 bases are TGTGCCAGCAGAACGAGGGACGAGCAGTACTTC. It is translated as CASRTRDEQYF.

The genes are TRBV11-2 and TRBJ1-5; unclear D gene. The CDR3 sequence is 13 residues long. Germline CDR1 SGHAT, CDR2 FQNNGV. Trimming shortened V by 5 bases and J by 7 bases, and 12 bases separated the two germline ends. CDR3 in amino acids: CASSQAGGQPQHF. The CDR3 DNA reads TGTGCCAGCAGCCAAGCTGGCGGCCAGCCCCAGCATTTT. The entire variable domain, with the rest obtained from reference TRBV11-2 and TRBJ1-5, is as follows: EAGVAQSPRYKIIEKRQSVAFWCNPISGHATLYWYQQILGQGPKLLIQFQNNGVVDDSQLPKDRFSAERLKGVDSTLKIQPAKLEDSAVYLCASSQAGGQPQHFGDGTRLSIL.

This clone was seen only once. The chain joins TRBV6-8 to TRBJ2-5, with D possibly TRBD2 on 6 matching bases. This CDR3 contains 14 residues. Germline CDR1 reads MNHGY; CDR2 reads SAAAGT. V was pared by 7 bases and J by 5 bases, with 17 bases between. CDR3 sequence reads: CASILRDWGETQYF. The CDR3, as DNA: TGTGCCAGCATTCTAAGGGACTGGGGGGAGACCCAGTACTTC.

The chain carries TRBV6-5 and TRBJ2-7; 7 nucleotides match TRBD1. The CDR3 totals 14 residues. From germline, CDR1 is MNHEY and CDR2 SVGAGI. The V gene end was trimmed by 6 bases and the J gene end by 4 bases; junction bases not matched to a gene: 9. For the CDR3, the DNA is TGTGCCAGCAGATCTTACAGGGGCCTTTACGAGCAGTACTTC. Encoded protein: CASRSYRGLYEQYF.

The chain links TRBV7-9 to TRBJ1-1; D unclear. This CDR3 comprises 13 residues. Trimming took 6 bases from V and 1 from J, leaving 9 bases between them. Germline V lookup: CDR1 SEHNR, CDR2 FQNEAQ (reference sequence). CDR3 region: CASRPAGNTEAFF. DNA for the CDR3: TGTGCCAGCAGACCGGCGGGGAACACTGAAGCTTTCTTT.

The genes are TRBV6-5 and TRBJ2-7; 7 positions match TRBD2. The ends lost 2 bases at V and 3 bases at J; junction bases unmatched: 7. Germline V lookup: CDR1 MNHEY, CDR2 SVGAGI. This CDR3 region has 15 residues. The CDR3 protein is CASSYGGEGYYEQYF. CDR3 DNA sequence: TGTGCCAGCAGTTACGGGGGGGAGGGTTACTACGAGCAGTACTTC.

The chain has TRBV9 and TRBJ1-3; unclear D gene. Germline V gene sequence: CDR1 SGDLS, CDR2 YYNGEE. The CDR3 consists of 13 residues. The V end was cut by 4 bases, the J end by 4 bases, with 9 bases between. The CDR3 DNA sequence: TGTGCCAGCAGCTCGGGTCCCGGAAACACCATATATTTT. Translation gives CASSSGPGNTIYF.

The chain joins TRBV29-1 to TRBJ2-7; D gene uncertain. Per germline, CDR1 SQVTM and CDR2 ANQGSEA. Trimming cost V 5 bases and J 1 base, with 6 bases left between them. The CDR3 loop spans 11 amino acids. The CDR3 reads CSVSGSYEQYF. Written as DNA, the CDR3 is TGCAGCGTTTCAGGATCCTACGAGCAGTACTTC.

The chain has TRBV14 and TRBJ1-1; the D is unclear. Trimming stripped 0 bases from V and 7 bases from J, with 12 bases between. CDR3 size: 14 residues. Germline V CDR1 and CDR2: SGHDN, FVKESK. The CDR3 DNA sequence: TGTGCCAGCAGCCAAGATCTTGGGTCAGGTGAAGCTTTCTTT. This sequence encodes CASSQDLGSGEAFF.

This clone has more than one count but fewer than ten. The chain recombines TRBV4-1 with TRBJ1-1; tentative D call: TRBD1 (5 bases). Germline lookup yields CDR1 MGHRA and CDR2 YSYEKL. The CDR3 runs 16 residues. Trimming removed 1 base from V and 0 bases from J, with 12 bases in between. CDR3 DNA sequence: TGCGCCAGCAGCCAAGGGAGGGACGGGGTGAACACTGAAGCTTTCTTT. This codes for CASSQGRDGVNTEAFF.

The genes are TRBV7-3 and TRBJ1-1; D perhaps matches TRBD1 (5 bases). Germline V gene sequence: CDR1 SGHTA, CDR2 FQGTGA. The CDR3 has 13 amino acids. The V gene lost 3 bases and the J gene lost 2 bases, with 7 bases spanning the gap. This CDR3 is CASSLGTNTEAFF. The CDR3 nucleotides read TGTGCCAGCAGCTTGGGGACTAACACTGAAGCTTTCTTT.

The DNA for the CDR3 is TGTGCCAGCAGTTACGAGTGGGGAGGTGGGGCCAACGTCCTGACTTTC. Translated: CASSYEWGGGANVLTF. This chain links TRBV6-5 with TRBJ2-6, with D tentatively TRBD2 (6 bases). The CDR3 extends over 16 amino acids. CDR1 is MNHEY, CDR2 SVGAGI, per germline. V lost 2 bases and J lost 3, with 11 bases in between.